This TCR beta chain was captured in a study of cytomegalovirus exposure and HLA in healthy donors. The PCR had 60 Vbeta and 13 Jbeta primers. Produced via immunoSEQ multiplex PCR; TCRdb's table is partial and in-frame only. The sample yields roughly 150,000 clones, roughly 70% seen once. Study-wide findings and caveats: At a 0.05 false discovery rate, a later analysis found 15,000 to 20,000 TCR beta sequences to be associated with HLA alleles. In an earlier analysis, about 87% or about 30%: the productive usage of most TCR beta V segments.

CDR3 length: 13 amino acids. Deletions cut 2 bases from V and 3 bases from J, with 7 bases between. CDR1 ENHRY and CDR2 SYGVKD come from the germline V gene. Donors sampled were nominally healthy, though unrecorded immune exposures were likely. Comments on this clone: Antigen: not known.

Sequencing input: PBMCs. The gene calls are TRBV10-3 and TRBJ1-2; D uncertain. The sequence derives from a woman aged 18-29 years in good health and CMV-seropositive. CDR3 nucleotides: TGTGCCATCAGTGAGCGAGTTTACTATGGCTACACCTTC. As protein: CAISERVYYGYTF.